The source of this T cell receptor (beta chain) is a study of shared clonotypes between healthy human individuals. Assay execution proceeded at the deep level. TCRdb keeps only in-frame clones here, not all; method: immunoSEQ multiplex PCR. The table records 2.3 million or so clones, over 85% of them present only once. General study findings and limits: Larger estimated richness was generally recorded for naive subsets relative to memory subsets. The diversity represented, both genetic and in exposure history, was limited by few donors.

Adult Caucasians living in Nashville, Tennessee made up all of the donors. In the case of this clone: No antigen is known for it. Other DNA sequences from this sample encode an identical CDR3 as well.

This CDR3 region has 15 residues. V was cut by 0 bases and J by 0 bases, with 7 bases left in between. The germline CDR1 and CDR2 sequences are SGDLS and YYNGEE. This receptor was obtained from a young man in good health. Some clones in this sample may be carry-over from other donors' samples. Sequencing was performed on naive CD4+ T cells from PBMCs. Regarding subset: CD45RA+ positively selected. The gene calls are TRBV9 and TRBJ1-3; D unresolved. CDR3 in DNA: TGTGCCAGCAGCGTAGCCCCGAGCTCTGGAAACACCATATATTTT. This encodes CASSVAPSSGNTIYF.